A selection of T cell receptor beta chains follows, all from one sample in a study of PD-L1 blockade in urothelial cancer. Assay: immunoSEQ multiplex PCR; the TCRdb copy retains only in-frame clones and omits some. The sample includes tens of thousands of clones, 84% of them seen just once. Specimen: PBMCs, collected around atezolizumab (anti-PD-L1) treatment. These receptors all come from a man in his 60s with urothelial cancer. Both conserved end residues are part of each CDR3. Each record gives: clone size, CDR3 length, V gene, J gene, D gene, CDR3 protein, CDR3 DNA. A D gene is named only where the DNA matches it firmly. Expanded clones are given a class, and other clones once, few, many or no size at all.

size: NA
length: 16
V: TRBV5-4
J: TRBJ1-3
D: NA
CDR3: CASSRTSGGLGNTIYF
DNA: TGTGCCAGCAGCCGTACGAGCGGGGGCCTGGGGAACACCATATATTTT

size: few
length: 13
V: TRBV7-2
J: TRBJ2-3
D: NA
CDR3: CASSFAPRDTQYF
DNA: TGTGCCAGCAGCTTCGCCCCGCGGGATACGCAGTATTTT

size: once
length: 19
V: TRBV7-2
J: TRBJ2-3
D: TRBD2
CDR3: CASSFRTSGMSGNADTQYF
DNA: TGTGCCAGCAGCTTTCGGACTAGCGGGATGAGTGGAAACGCAGATACGCAGTATTTT

size: NA
length: 15
V: TRBV6-1
J: TRBJ2-5
D: TRBD2
CDR3: CASSDRAGIQETQYF
DNA: TGTGCCAGCAGTGATAGAGCGGGGATTCAAGAGACCCAGTACTTC

size: NA
length: 15
V: TRBV4-2
J: TRBJ1-2
D: NA
CDR3: CASSQEPGPSWGYTF
DNA: TGTGCCAGCAGCCAAGAGCCAGGGCCTAGTTGGGGCTACACCTTC

size: NA
length: 18
V: TRBV9
J: TRBJ2-5
D: TRBD1
CDR3: CASSVADRGIWGQETQYF
DNA: TGTGCCAGCAGCGTAGCTGACAGGGGCATATGGGGGCAAGAGACCCAGTACTTC

size: NA
length: 17
V: TRBV5-6
J: TRBJ2-2
D: TRBD2
CDR3: CASSLMGGRGGTGELFF
DNA: TGTGCCAGCAGCTTGATGGGGGGCCGGGGGGGGACCGGGGAGCTGTTTTTT

size: NA
length: 16
V: TRBV2
J: TRBJ2-6
D: NA
CDR3: CASSEDRSAGANVLTF
DNA: TGTGCCAGCAGTGAAGATCGGTCGGCTGGGGCCAACGTCCTGACTTTC

size: once
length: 13
V: TRBV13
J: TRBJ1-1
D: NA
CDR3: CASSSRRVSEAFF
DNA: TGTGCCAGCAGCTCTCGCAGGGTGTCTGAAGCTTTCTTT

size: few
length: 17
V: TRBV27
J: TRBJ2-6
D: NA
CDR3: CASSLDRRGAGANVLTF
DNA: TGTGCCAGCAGTTTGGACAGGAGGGGCGCCGGGGCCAACGTCCTGACTTTC

size: NA
length: 14
V: TRBV7-9
J: TRBJ2-3
D: NA
CDR3: CASSQGTSTDTQYF
DNA: TGTGCCAGCAGCCAAGGGACTAGCACAGATACGCAGTATTTT

size: NA
length: 14
V: TRBV7-9
J: TRBJ1-5
D: NA
CDR3: CASSPVTGFQPQHF
DNA: TGTGCCAGCAGCCCGGTAACAGGGTTTCAGCCCCAGCATTTT

size: NA
length: 15
V: TRBV6-1
J: TRBJ1-4
D: TRBD1
CDR3: CASSADRGGSEKLFF
DNA: TGTGCCAGCAGTGCCGACAGGGGGGGTTCTGAAAAACTGTTTTTT

size: NA
length: 14
V: TRBV6-1
J: TRBJ1-1
D: TRBD1
CDR3: CASRNSGTGGSAFF
DNA: TGTGCCAGCCGGAACTCCGGGACAGGGGGCAGCGCTTTCTTT

size: NA
length: 14
V: TRBV12-5
J: TRBJ2-7
D: TRBD1
CDR3: CASGLTGQGSEQYF
DNA: TGTGCTAGTGGTTTGACGGGACAGGGTTCCGAGCAGTACTTC

size: once
length: 14
V: TRBV6-6
J: TRBJ2-3
D: TRBD2
CDR3: CASTFSGSTDTQYF
DNA: TGTGCCAGCACCTTTAGCGGGAGCACAGATACGCAGTATTTT

size: NA
length: 13
V: TRBV6-6
J: TRBJ2-2
D: NA
CDR3: CASSYVGTGELFF
DNA: TGTGCCAGCAGTTACGTCGGTACCGGGGAGCTGTTTTTT

size: NA
length: 16
V: TRBV5-1
J: TRBJ1-3
D: TRBD1
CDR3: CASSLVGQGAGNTIYF
DNA: TGCGCCAGCAGCTTGGTGGGGCAGGGGGCTGGAAACACCATATATTTT

size: NA
length: 16
V: TRBV4-3
J: TRBJ2-7
D: NA
CDR3: CASIPKAETCSYEQYF
DNA: TGCGCCAGCATACCCAAGGCCGAGACATGCTCCTACGAGCAGTACTTC

size: NA
length: 12
V: TRBV6-4
J: TRBJ1-1
D: TRBD1
CDR3: CASPGGWTEAFF
DNA: TGTGCCAGTCCAGGGGGTTGGACTGAAGCTTTCTTT

size: NA
length: 15
V: TRBV19
J: TRBJ2-1
D: TRBD2
CDR3: CASSDTSGPYNEQFF
DNA: TGTGCCAGTAGCGATACTAGCGGGCCTTACAATGAGCAGTTCTTC

size: NA
length: 15
V: TRBV9
J: TRBJ1-5
D: NA
CDR3: CASSVGPGFDQPQHF
DNA: TGTGCCAGCAGCGTCGGACCAGGGTTCGATCAGCCCCAGCATTTT

size: NA
length: 15
V: TRBV7-8
J: TRBJ2-1
D: NA
CDR3: CASSVTGTLMDEQFF
DNA: TGTGCCAGCAGCGTAACAGGGACCTTAATGGATGAGCAGTTCTTC

size: NA
length: 15
V: TRBV7-9
J: TRBJ1-1
D: NA
CDR3: CASSRTGGFLSEAFF
DNA: TGTGCCAGCAGCCGGACGGGGGGCTTTTTATCTGAAGCTTTCTTT

size: once
length: 13
V: TRBV5-5
J: TRBJ2-5
D: NA
CDR3: CASSLQGRETQYF
DNA: TGTGCCAGCAGCTTACAGGGGAGGGAGACCCAGTACTTC

size: NA
length: 14
V: TRBV13
J: TRBJ2-3
D: TRBD1
CDR3: CASSLRGGSDTQYF
DNA: TGTGCCAGCAGCTTAAGAGGGGGCTCAGATACGCAGTATTTT

size: NA
length: 22
V: TRBV7-6
J: TRBJ2-3
D: TRBD2
CDR3: CASSLAVGTPGLAGGGTDTQYF
DNA: TGTGCCAGCAGCTTAGCGGTTGGAACTCCGGGACTAGCGGGAGGAGGCACAGATACGCAGTATTTT

size: NA
length: 15
V: TRBV6-5
J: TRBJ2-2
D: NA
CDR3: CASSRQEAGTGELFF
DNA: TGTGCCAGCAGCCGACAGGAGGCGGGCACCGGGGAGCTGTTTTTT

size: few
length: 15
V: TRBV6-6
J: TRBJ1-2
D: TRBD1
CDR3: CASSYGGGGDYGYTF
DNA: TGTGCCAGCAGTTACGGTGGAGGGGGCGACTATGGCTACACCTTC

size: NA
length: 13
V: TRBV7-9
J: TRBJ1-1
D: NA
CDR3: CASSWTENTEAFF
DNA: TGTGCCAGCAGCTGGACAGAAAACACTGAAGCTTTCTTT

size: NA
length: 13
V: TRBV6-5
J: TRBJ2-7
D: TRBD2
CDR3: CASSPGLVDEQYF
DNA: TGTGCCAGCAGCCCGGGACTAGTGGACGAGCAGTACTTC

size: NA
length: 18
V: TRBV5-6
J: TRBJ2-1
D: TRBD2
CDR3: CASSLQRGIAGGDNEQFF
DNA: TGTGCCAGCAGCCTACAACGGGGGATAGCGGGAGGGGACAATGAGCAGTTCTTC

size: NA
length: 13
V: TRBV28
J: TRBJ2-1
D: NA
CDR3: CASSSHEYNEQFF
DNA: TGTGCCAGCAGCTCTCACGAGTACAATGAGCAGTTCTTC

size: NA
length: 15
V: TRBV28
J: TRBJ1-4
D: NA
CDR3: CASSSTGQDFEKLFF
DNA: TGTGCCAGCAGTTCAACGGGACAAGATTTTGAAAAACTGTTTTTT

size: NA
length: 13
V: TRBV6-6
J: TRBJ2-7
D: NA
CDR3: CASTGGPTYEQYF
DNA: TGTGCCAGCACCGGGGGACCAACCTACGAGCAGTACTTC

size: NA
length: 15
V: TRBV7-2
J: TRBJ1-1
D: NA
CDR3: CASSSGATMNTEAFF
DNA: TGTGCCAGCAGCTCAGGGGCTACTATGAACACTGAAGCTTTCTTT

size: NA
length: 15
V: TRBV10-3
J: TRBJ1-5
D: NA
CDR3: CAISPRGVSNQPQHF
DNA: TGTGCCATCAGTCCCCGGGGGGTTAGCAATCAGCCCCAGCATTTT

size: NA
length: 13
V: TRBV10-3
J: TRBJ2-3
D: NA
CDR3: CAISVTLADTQYF
DNA: TGTGCCATCAGTGTAACTTTGGCAGATACGCAGTATTTT

size: once
length: 15
V: TRBV9
J: TRBJ2-3
D: NA
CDR3: CASRRDGQGTDTQYF
DNA: TGTGCCAGCAGGAGGGATGGGCAGGGCACAGATACGCAGTATTTT